This entry features one T cell receptor beta chain sequence. Profiling relied on immunoSEQ multiplex PCR, and the TCRdb table lists in-frame clones only, not all of them. Altogether fewer than 85,000 clones are present, 82% being singletons, with the ten largest covering 4% to 5%. These data belong to a study of blood T cell repertoires in COVID-19. Trimming pared 4 bases from V and 10 bases from J, leaving 13 bases between. Germline V gene lookup returns CDR1 KGHDR and CDR2 SFDVKD. The CDR3 has 13 amino acids. The specimen was peripheral blood. The V gene is TRBV24-1, the J gene TRBJ2-1, with unresolved D. This sequence was found in a woman aged 55-69 years with acute or convalescent COVID-19. CDR3: CATSEGGKTEQFF. CDR3 DNA: TGTGCCACCAGTGAGGGTGGAAAGACAGAGCAGTTCTTC.